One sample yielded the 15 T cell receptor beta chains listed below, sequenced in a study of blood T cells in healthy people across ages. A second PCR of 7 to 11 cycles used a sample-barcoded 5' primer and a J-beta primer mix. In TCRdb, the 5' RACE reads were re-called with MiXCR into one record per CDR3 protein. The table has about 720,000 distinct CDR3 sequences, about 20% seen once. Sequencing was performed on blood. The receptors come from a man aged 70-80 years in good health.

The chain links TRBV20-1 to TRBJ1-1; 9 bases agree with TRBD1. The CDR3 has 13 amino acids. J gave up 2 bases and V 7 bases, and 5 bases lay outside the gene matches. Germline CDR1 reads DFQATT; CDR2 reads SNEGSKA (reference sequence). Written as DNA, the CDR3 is TGCAGTGGTGGGGACAGGGATAACACTGAAGCTTTCTTT. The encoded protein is CSGGDRDNTEAFF.

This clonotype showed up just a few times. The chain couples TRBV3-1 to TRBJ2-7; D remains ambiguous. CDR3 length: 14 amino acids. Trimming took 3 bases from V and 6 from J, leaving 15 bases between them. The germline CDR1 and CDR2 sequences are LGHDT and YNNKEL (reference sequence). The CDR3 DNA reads TGTGCCAGCAGCCAGGCTTTGCCGGGTGGCGAGCAGTACTTC. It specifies CASSQALPGGEQYF.

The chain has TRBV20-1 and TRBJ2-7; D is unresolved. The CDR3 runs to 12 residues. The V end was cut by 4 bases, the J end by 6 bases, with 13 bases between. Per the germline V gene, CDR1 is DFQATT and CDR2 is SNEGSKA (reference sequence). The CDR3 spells CSAMSSPGEQYF. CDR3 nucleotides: TGCAGTGCTATGAGTTCCCCTGGCGAGCAGTACTTC.

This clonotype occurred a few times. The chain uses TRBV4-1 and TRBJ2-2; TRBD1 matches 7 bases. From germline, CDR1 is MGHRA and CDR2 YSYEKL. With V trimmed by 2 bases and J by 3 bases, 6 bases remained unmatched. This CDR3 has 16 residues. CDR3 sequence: CASSQTGTEDTGELFF. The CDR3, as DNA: TGCGCCAGCAGCCAAACTGGGACAGAAGACACCGGGGAGCTGTTTTTT.

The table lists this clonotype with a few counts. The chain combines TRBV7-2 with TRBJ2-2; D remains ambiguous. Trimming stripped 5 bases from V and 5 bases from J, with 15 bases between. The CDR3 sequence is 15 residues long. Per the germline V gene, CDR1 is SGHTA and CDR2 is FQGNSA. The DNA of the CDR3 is TGTGCCAGCAGCCGACGAATTGCGGATACCGGGGAGCTGTTTTTT. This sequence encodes CASSRRIADTGELFF.

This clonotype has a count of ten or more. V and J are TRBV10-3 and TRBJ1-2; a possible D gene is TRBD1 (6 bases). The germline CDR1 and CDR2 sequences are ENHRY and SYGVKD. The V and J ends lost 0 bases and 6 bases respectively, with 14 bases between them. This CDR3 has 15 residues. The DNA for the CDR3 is TGTGCCATCAGTGAGTCGACTCGACAGGACCATGGCTACACCTTC. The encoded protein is CAISESTRQDHGYTF.

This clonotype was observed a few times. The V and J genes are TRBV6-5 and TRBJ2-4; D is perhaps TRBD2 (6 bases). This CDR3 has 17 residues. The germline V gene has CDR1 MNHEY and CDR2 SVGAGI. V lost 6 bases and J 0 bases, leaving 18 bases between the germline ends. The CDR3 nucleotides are TGTGCCAGCAGGGCGGGGCGGACGCCTTTAGCCAAAAACATTCAGTACTTC. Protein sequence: CASRAGRTPLAKNIQYF.

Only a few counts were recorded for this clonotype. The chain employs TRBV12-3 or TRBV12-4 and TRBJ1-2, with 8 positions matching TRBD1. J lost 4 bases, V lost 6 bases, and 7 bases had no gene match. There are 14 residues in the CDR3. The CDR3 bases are TGTGCCAGCAGCCCCGACAGGGGAGCCTATGGCTACACCTTC. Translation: CASSPDRGAYGYTF.

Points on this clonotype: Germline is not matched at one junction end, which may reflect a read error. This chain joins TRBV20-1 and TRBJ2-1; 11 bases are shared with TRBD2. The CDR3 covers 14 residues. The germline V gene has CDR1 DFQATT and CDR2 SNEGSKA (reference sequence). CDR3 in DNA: TGCAGTGCCCTGGGACTAGCGGACTACAATGAGCCGTTCTTC. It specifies CSALGLADYNEPFF.

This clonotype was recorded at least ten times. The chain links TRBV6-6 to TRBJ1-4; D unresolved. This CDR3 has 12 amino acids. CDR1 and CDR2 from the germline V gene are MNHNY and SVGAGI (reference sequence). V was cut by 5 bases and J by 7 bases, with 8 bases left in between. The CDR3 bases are TGTGCCAGCAGTACCCAAGCTGAAAAACTGTTTTTT. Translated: CASSTQAEKLFF.

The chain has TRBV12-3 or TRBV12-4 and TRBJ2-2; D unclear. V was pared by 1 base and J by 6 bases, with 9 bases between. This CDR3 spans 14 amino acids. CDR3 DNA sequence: TGTGCCAGCAGTTTAGATACTACTTCCGGGGAGCTGTTTTTT. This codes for CASSLDTTSGELFF.

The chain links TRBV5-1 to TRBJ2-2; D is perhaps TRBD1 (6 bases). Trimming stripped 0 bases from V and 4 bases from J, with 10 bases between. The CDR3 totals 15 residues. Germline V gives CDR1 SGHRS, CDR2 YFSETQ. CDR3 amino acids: CASSLVGAGTGELFF. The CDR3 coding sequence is TGCGCCAGCAGCTTGGTGGGGGCTGGCACCGGGGAGCTGTTTTTT.

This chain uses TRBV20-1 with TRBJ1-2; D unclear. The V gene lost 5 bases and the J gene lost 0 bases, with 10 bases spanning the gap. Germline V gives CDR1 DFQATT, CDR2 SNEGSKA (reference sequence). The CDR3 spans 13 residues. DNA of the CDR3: TGCAGTGCTCCAGAGACGGCTAACTATGGCTACACCTTC. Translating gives CSAPETANYGYTF.

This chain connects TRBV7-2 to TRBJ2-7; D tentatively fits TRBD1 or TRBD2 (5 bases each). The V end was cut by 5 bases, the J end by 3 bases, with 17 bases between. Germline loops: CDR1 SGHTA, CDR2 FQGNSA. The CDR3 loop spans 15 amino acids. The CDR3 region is CASSEGTKGVYEQYV. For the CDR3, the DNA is TGTGCCAGCAGCGAAGGGACCAAAGGAGTCTACGAGCAGTACGTC.

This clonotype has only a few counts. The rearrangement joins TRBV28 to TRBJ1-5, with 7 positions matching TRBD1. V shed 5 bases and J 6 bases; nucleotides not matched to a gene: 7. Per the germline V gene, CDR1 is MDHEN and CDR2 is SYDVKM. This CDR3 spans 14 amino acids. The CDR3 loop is CASSLTTGAQPQHF. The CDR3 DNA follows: TGTGCCAGCAGTCTTACTACAGGGGCTCAGCCCCAGCATTTT.